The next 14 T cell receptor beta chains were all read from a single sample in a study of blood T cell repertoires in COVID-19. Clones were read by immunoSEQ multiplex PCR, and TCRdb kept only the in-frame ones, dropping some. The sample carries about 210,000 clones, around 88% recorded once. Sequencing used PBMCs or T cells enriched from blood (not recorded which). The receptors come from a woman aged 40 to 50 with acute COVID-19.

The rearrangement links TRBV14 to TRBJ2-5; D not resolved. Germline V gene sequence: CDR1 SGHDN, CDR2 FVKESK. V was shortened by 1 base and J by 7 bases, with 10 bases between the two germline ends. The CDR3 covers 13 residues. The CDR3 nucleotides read TGTGCCAGCAGCCAAGCCACTATAGGGACCCAGTACTTC. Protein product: CASSQATIGTQYF.

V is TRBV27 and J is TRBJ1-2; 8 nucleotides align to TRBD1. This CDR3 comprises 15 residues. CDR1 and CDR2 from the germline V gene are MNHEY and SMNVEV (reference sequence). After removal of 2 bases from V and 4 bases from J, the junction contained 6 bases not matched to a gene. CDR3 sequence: CASSLGQGGSYGYTF. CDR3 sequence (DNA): TGTGCCAGCAGTTTAGGACAGGGTGGATCCTATGGCTACACCTTC.

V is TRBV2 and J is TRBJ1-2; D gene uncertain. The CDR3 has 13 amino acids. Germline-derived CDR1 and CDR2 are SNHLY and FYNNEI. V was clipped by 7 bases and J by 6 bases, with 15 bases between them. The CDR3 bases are TGTGCCAGCACCCTCTTCCGCACAGATGGCTACACCTTC. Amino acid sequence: CASTLFRTDGYTF.

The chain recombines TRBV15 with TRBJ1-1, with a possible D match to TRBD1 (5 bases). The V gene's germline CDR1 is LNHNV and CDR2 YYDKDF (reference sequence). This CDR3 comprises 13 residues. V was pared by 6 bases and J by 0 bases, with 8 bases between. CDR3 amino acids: CATSAGLNTEAFF. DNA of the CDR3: TGTGCCACCAGTGCGGGACTGAACACTGAAGCTTTCTTT.

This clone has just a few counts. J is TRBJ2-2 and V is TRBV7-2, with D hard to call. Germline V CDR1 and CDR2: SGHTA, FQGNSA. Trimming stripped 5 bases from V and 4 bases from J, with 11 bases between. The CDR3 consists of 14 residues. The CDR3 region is CASSGQFGTGELFF. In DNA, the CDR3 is TGTGCCAGCAGCGGCCAGTTTGGCACCGGGGAGCTGTTTTTT.

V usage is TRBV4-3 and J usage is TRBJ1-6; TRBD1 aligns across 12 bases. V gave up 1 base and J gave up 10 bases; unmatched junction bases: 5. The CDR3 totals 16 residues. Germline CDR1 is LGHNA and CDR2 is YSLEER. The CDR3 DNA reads TGCGCCAGCAGCCAAGCGAGCGGGACAGGGGGCTCACCCCTCCACTTT. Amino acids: CASSQASGTGGSPLHF.

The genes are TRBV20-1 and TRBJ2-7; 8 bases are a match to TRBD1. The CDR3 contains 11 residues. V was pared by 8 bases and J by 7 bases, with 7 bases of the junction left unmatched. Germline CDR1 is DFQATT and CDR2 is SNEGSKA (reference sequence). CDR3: CSWQGAGEQYF. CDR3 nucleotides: TGCAGTTGGCAGGGGGCAGGGGAGCAGTACTTC.

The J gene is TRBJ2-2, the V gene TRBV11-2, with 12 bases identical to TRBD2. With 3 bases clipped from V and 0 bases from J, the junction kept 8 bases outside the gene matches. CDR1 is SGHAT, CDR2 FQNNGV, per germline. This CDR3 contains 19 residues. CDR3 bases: TGTGCCAGCAGCTTTCGCCTAGCGGGAGGGTTCGCGAACACCGGGGAGCTGTTTTTT. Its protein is CASSFRLAGGFANTGELFF.

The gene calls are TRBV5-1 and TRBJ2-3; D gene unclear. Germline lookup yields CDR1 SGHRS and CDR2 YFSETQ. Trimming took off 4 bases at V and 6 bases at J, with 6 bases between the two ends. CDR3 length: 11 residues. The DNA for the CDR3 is TGCGCCAGCAGCCGGTCGGATACGCAGTATTTT. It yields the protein CASSRSDTQYF.

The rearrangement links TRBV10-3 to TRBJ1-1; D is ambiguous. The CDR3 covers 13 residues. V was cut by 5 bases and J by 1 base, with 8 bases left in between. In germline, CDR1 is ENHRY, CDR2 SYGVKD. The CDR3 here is CAISNTTNTEAFF. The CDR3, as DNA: TGTGCCATCAGTAACACAACGAACACTGAAGCTTTCTTT.

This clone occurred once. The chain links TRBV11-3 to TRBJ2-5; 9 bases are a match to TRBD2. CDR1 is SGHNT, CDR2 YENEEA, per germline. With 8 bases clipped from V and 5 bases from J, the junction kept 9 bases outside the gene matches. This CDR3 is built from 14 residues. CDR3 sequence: CASRGRAPWETQYF. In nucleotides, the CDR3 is TGTGCCAGCCGCGGGAGGGCCCCTTGGGAGACCCAGTACTTC.

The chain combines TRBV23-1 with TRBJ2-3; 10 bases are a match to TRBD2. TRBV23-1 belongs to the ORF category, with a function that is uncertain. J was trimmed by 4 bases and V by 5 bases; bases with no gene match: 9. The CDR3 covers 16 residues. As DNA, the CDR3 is TGCGCCAGCAGTACACCTAGCGGGGGTAGGCCAGATACGCAGTATTTT. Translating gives CASSTPSGGRPDTQYF.

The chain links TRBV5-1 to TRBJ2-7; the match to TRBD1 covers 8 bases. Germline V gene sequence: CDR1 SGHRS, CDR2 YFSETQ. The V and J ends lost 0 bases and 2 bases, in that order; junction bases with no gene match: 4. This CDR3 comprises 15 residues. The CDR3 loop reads CASSLGTGPTYEQYF. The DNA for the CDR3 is TGCGCCAGCAGCTTGGGGACAGGGCCCACCTACGAGCAGTACTTC.

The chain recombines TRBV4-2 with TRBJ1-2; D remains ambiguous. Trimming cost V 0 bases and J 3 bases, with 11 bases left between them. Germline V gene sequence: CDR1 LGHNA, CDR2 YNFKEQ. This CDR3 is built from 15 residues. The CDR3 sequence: CASSQDNRNDYGYTF. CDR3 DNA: TGTGCCAGCAGCCAAGATAACAGAAATGACTATGGCTACACCTTC.